A single sample gave rise to the 9 T cell receptor beta chains below, sequenced in a study of beta chain features in type 1 diabetes. Study-wide results and limits: Moderate yet significant TCRB CDR3 shortening was seen in Type 1 diabetes patients in all four CD4+ subsets.

These receptors' targets are unknown. Expressed TCRB transcripts got sequenced, as all isolated RNA was reverse transcribed. The repertoire was sequenced with immunoSEQ multiplex PCR; TCRdb's copy has only in-frame clones and lacks some. The sample has about 250,000 clones; about 11% are singletons. Specimen: naive CD4+ T cells from blood. The receptors shown here come from a man aged 25 to 40 with type 1 diabetes.

This clone was counted between two and nine times. The chain links TRBV7-9 to TRBJ2-2; D may be TRBD2 (5 bases). Germline assignment: CDR1 SEHNR and CDR2 FQNEAQ (reference sequence). The V end lost 11 bases, the J end lost 4 bases, and 17 bases lay between the germline ends. The CDR3 totals 14 residues. CDR3 bases: TGTGCCCCCGGCGGCGGCGGAGGCACCGGGGAGCTGTTTTTT. It is translated as CAPGGGGGTGELFF.

This chain uses TRBV5-1 with TRBJ2-1; D is possibly TRBD2 (5 bases). Germline CDR1 and CDR2: SGHRS and YFSETQ. This CDR3 is built from 15 residues. V was cut by 0 bases and J by 4 bases, with 11 bases left in between. The CDR3 loop reads CASSLASTIYNEQFF. The CDR3 DNA follows: TGCGCCAGCAGCTTGGCCTCGACTATATACAATGAGCAGTTCTTC.

The table lists this clone with a few counts. The chain couples TRBV9 to TRBJ1-2; possibly TRBD1 for D (5 bases). Per germline, CDR1 SGDLS and CDR2 YYNGEE. The V end lost 4 bases, the J end lost 2 bases, and 15 bases lay between the germline ends. This CDR3 is built from 15 residues. The CDR3 bases are TGTGCCAGCAGCCGTCAGGGTAGGGCGAACTATGGCTACACCTTC. Translating it yields CASSRQGRANYGYTF.

V is TRBV25-1 and J is TRBJ2-7, with D maybe TRBD2 (6 bases). The CDR3 consists of 15 residues. CDR1 MGHDK and CDR2 SYGVNS come from the germline V gene. Trimming pared 2 bases from V and 1 base from J, leaving 12 bases between. CDR3 nucleotides: TGTGCCAGCAGTGAACCCGGGACTGCTTCCTACGAGCAGTACTTC. Encoded protein: CASSEPGTASYEQYF.

Remarks on this clone: Different DNA sequences within this sample yield the same CDR3. The chain combines TRBV5-4 with TRBJ2-5, with TRBD2 identical over 11 bases. Trimming cost V 0 bases and J 4 bases; bases outside gene matches: 5. This CDR3 is 16 amino acids long. Germline CDR1 SGHNT, CDR2 YYREEE (reference sequence). The CDR3 coding sequence is TGTGCCAGCAGCTTGGAGTTAGCGGGGGGGCGAGAGACCCAGTACTTC. Its protein is CASSLELAGGRETQYF.

The table lists this clone with a few counts. The chain combines TRBV18 with TRBJ1-3, with 7 positions matching TRBD1. V lost 3 bases, J lost 4 bases, and 6 bases stayed unmatched. This CDR3 is built from 15 residues. Per germline, CDR1 KGHSH and CDR2 LQKENI. CDR3 in amino acids: CASSPVGQTGNTIYF. The CDR3 DNA follows: TGTGCCAGCTCACCGGTGGGACAGACGGGAAACACCATATATTTT.

This clone was observed a few times. The V call is TRBV7-2, the J call TRBJ2-1, with D unclear. Germline V gene lookup returns CDR1 SGHTA and CDR2 FQGNSA. V lost 3 bases and J lost 8, with 11 bases in between. This CDR3 contains 13 residues. The CDR3 sequence: CASSFRVRDEQFF. CDR3 nucleotide sequence: TGTGCCAGCAGCTTTCGTGTTCGGGATGAGCAGTTCTTC.

The rearrangement joins TRBV5-1 to TRBJ2-7; 8 nucleotides agree with TRBD2. Per germline, CDR1 SGHRS and CDR2 YFSETQ. This CDR3 comprises 14 residues. After removal of 4 bases from V and 3 bases from J, the junction contained 6 bases not matched to a gene. The CDR3 sequence is CASSNGLAVYEQYF. The DNA for the CDR3 is TGCGCCAGCAGCAATGGACTAGCTGTCTACGAGCAGTACTTC.

In its sample, this clone was seen a few times. The chain is built from TRBV4-1 and TRBJ1-5; 7 bases match TRBD1. Germline assignment: CDR1 MGHRA and CDR2 YSYEKL. The V segment lost 1 base and the J segment 3 bases; nucleotides outside the gene matches: 6. This CDR3 contains 16 residues. The CDR3 nucleotides read TGCGCCAGCAGCCAAGGTGGGACAGCCCTCAATCAGCCCCAGCATTTT. This encodes CASSQGGTALNQPQHF.